The clone carrying this T cell receptor beta chain has only a few counts. TCRdb ran MiXCR on the 5' RACE reads and lists one entry per CDR3 protein. This sample has tens of thousands of distinct CDR3 sequences, with 9.3% found just once. The record originates from a study of early T cells in non-severe SARS-CoV-2 infection. The V gene end was trimmed by 8 bases and the J gene end by 2 bases; junction bases not matched to a gene: 0. The CDR3 loop spans 13 amino acids. This TCR was sampled from an adult who was a healthcare worker with PCR-confirmed SARS-CoV-2 infection or an uninfected control (not recorded which). The sample comprised whole blood. This chain joins TRBV12-3 or TRBV12-4 and TRBJ2-5, with 12 bases aligning to TRBD2. DNA of the CDR3: TGTGCCAGCGGGACTAGCGGGCAAGAGACCCAGTACTTC. Protein product: CASGTSGQETQYF.